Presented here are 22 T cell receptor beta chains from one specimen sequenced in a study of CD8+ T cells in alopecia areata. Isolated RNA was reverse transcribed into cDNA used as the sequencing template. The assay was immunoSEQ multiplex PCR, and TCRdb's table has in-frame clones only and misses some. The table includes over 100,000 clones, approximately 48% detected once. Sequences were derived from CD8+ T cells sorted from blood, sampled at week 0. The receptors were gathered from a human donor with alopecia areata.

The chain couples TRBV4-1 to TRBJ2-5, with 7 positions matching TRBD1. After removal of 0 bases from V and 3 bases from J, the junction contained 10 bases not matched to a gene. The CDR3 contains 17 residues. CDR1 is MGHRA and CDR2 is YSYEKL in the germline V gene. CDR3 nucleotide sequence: TGCGCCAGCAGCCAAGATGGCGTGGGGACAGAGGAAGAGACCCAGTACTTC. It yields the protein CASSQDGVGTEEETQYF.

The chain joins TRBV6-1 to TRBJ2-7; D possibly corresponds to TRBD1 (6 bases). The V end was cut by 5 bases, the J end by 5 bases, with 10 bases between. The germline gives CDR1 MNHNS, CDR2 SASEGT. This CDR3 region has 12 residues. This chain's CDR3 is CASSTQGNEQYF. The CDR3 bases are TGTGCCAGCAGTACACAGGGTAACGAGCAGTACTTC.

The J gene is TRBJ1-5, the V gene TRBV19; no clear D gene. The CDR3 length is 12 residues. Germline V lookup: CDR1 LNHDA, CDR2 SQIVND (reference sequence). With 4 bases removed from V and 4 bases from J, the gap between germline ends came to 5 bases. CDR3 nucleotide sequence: TGTGCCAGTAGTAAGGGAAATCAGCCCCAGCATTTT. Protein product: CASSKGNQPQHF. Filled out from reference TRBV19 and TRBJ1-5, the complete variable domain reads DGGITQSPKYLFRKEGQNVTLSCEQNLNHDAMYWYRQDPGQGLRLIYYSQIVNDFQKGDIAEGYSVSREKKESFPLTVTSAQKNPTAFYLCASSKGNQPQHFGDGTRLSIL.

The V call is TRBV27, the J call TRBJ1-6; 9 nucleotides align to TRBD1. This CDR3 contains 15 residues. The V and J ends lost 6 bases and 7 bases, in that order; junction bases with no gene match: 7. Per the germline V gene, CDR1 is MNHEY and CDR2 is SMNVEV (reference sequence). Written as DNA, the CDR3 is TGTGCCAGCAGCCACGGACAGGGGAGCAATTCACCCCTCCACTTT. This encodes CASSHGQGSNSPLHF.

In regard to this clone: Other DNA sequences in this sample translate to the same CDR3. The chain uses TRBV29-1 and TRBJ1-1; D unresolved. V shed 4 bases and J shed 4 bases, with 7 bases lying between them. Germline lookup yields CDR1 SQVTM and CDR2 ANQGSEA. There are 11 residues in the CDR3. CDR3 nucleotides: TGCAGCGTTGTTCGGGGCACTGAAGCTTTCTTT. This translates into CSVVRGTEAFF.

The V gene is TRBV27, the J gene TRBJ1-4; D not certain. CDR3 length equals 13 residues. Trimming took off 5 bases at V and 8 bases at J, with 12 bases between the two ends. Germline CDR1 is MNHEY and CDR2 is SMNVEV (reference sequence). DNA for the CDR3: TGTGCCAGCAGTCCACCGCCCCCGGAAAAACTGTTTTTT. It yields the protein CASSPPPPEKLFF.

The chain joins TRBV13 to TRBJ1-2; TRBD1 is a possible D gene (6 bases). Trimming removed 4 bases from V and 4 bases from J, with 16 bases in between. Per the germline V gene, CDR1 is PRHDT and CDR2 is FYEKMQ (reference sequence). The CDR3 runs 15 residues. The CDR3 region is CASSSINRDRYGYTF. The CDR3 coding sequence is TGTGCCAGCAGCTCGATTAACAGGGACCGCTATGGCTACACCTTC.

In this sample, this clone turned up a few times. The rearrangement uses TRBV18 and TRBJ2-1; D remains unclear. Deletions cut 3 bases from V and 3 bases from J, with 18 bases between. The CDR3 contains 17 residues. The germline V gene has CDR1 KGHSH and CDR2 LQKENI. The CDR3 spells CASSPTRGNDIYNEQFF. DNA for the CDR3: TGTGCCAGCTCACCCACGCGTGGAAACGATATCTACAATGAGCAGTTCTTC.

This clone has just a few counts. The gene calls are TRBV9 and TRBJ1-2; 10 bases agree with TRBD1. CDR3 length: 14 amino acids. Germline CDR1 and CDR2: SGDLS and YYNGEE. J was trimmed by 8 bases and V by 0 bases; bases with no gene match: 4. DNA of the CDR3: TGTGCCAGCAGCGTAGCCGGGACAGGGGAAGGCTACACCTTC. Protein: CASSVAGTGEGYTF. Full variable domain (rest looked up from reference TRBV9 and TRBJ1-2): DSGVTQTPKHLITATGQRVTLRCSPRSGDLSVYWYQQSLDQGLQFLIQYYNGEERAKGNILERFSAQQFPDLHSELNLSSLELGDSALYFCASSVAGTGEGYTFGSGTRLTVV.

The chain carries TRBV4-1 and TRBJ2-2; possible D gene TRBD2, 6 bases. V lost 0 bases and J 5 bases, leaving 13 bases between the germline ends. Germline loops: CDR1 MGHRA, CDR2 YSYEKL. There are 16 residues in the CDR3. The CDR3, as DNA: TGCGCCAGCAGCCAAGATGGGACTCCCTGGACCGGGGAGCTGTTTTTT. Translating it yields CASSQDGTPWTGELFF.

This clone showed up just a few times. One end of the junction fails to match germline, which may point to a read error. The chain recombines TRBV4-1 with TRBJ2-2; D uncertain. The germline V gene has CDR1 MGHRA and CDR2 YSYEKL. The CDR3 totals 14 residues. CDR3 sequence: CASSQEMDTGELFF. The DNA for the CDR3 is TGTGCCAGCAGCCAAGAAATGGACACCGGGGAGCTGTTTTTT.

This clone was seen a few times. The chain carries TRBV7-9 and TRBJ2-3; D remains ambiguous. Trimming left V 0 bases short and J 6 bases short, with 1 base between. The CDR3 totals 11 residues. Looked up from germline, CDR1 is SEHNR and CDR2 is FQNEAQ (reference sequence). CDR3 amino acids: CASSLADTQYF. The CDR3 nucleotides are TGTGCCAGCAGCTTAGCGGATACGCAGTATTTT.

The CDR3 sequence is CASSSWKQEETQYF. Here the CDR3 DNA reads TGTGCCAGCAGCTCCTGGAAGCAGGAAGAGACCCAGTACTTC. The chain recombines TRBV13 with TRBJ2-5; no firm D call. Germline V lookup: CDR1 PRHDT, CDR2 FYEKMQ (reference sequence). The CDR3 loop spans 14 amino acids. Between the trimmed V and J ends, which lost 4 bases and 3 bases, there was a span of 12 bases.

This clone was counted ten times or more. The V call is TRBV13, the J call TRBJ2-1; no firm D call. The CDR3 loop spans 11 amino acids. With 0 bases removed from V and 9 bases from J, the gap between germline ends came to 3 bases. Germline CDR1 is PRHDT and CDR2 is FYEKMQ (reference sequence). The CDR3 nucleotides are TGTGCCAGCAGCTTAGGGCCTGAGCAGTTCTTC. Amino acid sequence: CASSLGPEQFF.

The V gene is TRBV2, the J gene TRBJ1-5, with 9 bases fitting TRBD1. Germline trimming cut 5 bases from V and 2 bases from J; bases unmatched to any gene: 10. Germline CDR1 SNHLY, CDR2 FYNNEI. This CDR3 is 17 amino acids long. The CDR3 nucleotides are TGTGCCAGCAGTTTAACGGGACAGGGTCGCGGCAATCAGCCCCAGCATTTT. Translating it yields CASSLTGQGRGNQPQHF.

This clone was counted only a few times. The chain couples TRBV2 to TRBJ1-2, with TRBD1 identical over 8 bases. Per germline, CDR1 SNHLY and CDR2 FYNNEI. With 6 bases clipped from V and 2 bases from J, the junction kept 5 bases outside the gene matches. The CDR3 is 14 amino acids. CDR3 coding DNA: TGTGCCAGCAGCCGGGACAGGTCGAACTATGGCTACACCTTC. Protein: CASSRDRSNYGYTF.

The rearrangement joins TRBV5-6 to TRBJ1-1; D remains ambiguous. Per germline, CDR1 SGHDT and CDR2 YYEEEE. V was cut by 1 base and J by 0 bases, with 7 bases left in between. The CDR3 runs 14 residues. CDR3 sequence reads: CASSLQSMNTEAFF. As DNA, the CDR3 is TGTGCCAGCAGCTTGCAGAGCATGAACACTGAAGCTTTCTTT.

CDR3 residues: CASSYSTGTETYEQYF. The CDR3 coding sequence is TGTGCCAGCAGTTACTCGACCGGGACAGAGACTTACGAGCAGTACTTC. This chain connects TRBV6-5 to TRBJ2-7, with 7 bases lining up with TRBD1. The CDR3 extends over 16 amino acids. The V gene's germline CDR1 is MNHEY and CDR2 SVGAGI. V was clipped by 0 bases and J by 4 bases; unmatched bases: 9.

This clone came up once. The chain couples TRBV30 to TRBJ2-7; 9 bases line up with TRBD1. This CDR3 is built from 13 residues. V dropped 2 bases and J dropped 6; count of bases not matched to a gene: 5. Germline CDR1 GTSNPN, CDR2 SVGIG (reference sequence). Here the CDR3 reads CAWSTTGGGEQYF. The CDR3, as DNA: TGTGCCTGGAGTACAACAGGGGGCGGCGAGCAGTACTTC.

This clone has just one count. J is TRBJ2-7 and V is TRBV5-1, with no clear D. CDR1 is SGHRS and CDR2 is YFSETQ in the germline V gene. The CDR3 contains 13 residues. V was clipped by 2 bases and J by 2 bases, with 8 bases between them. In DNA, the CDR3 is TGCGCCAGCAGCTTTGATGGGACCTACGAGCAGTACTTC. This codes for CASSFDGTYEQYF.

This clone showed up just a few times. CDR3 DNA sequence: TGTGCCAGCAGTTACTCGAATGACCTCGCGGCTGAAGCTTTCTTT. This encodes CASSYSNDLAAEAFF. The chain uses TRBV6-6 and TRBJ1-1; no reliable D call. Looked up from germline, CDR1 is MNHNY and CDR2 is SVGAGI (reference sequence). This CDR3 spans 15 amino acids. V gave up 0 bases and J gave up 6 bases, with 14 bases separating them.

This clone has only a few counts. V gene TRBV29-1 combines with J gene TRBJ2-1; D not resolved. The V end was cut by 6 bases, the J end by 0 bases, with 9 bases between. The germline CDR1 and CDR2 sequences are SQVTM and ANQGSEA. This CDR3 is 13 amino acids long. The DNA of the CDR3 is TGCAGCGTGGGTAGGAGCTCCTACAATGAGCAGTTCTTC. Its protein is CSVGRSSYNEQFF.